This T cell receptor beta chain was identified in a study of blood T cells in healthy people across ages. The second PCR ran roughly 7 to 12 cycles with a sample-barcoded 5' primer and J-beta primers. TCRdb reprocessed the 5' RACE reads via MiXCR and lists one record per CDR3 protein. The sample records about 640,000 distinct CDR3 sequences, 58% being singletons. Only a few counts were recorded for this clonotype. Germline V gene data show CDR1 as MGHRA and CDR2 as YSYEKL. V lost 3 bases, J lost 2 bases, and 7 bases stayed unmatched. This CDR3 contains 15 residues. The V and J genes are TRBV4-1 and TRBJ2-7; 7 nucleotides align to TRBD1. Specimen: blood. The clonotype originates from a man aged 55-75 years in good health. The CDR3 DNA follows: TGCGCCAGCAGCCATGCCTCCGGGACAGCCTACGAGCAGTACTTC. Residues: CASSHASGTAYEQYF.